Listed below are T cell receptor beta chains from one sample, sequenced in a study of graft-versus-host responses after intestinal transplantation. Their antigen targets remain unknown. The repertoire was sequenced with immunoSEQ multiplex PCR; TCRdb's copy has only in-frame clones and lacks some. The table includes over 90,000 clones, 91% detected once. Sequences were derived from unstimulated CD4+ T cells sorted from spleen or lymph node cells, sampled before transplant. These receptors were taken from a human donor who was the organ donor for an intestinal transplant. CDR3s include the opening cysteine and the closing phenylalanine or tryptophan. A D gene is named only where the DNA matches it firmly. The size entry is marked missing in some rows and otherwise reads once, few, many or a size class.

V: TRBV7-8
D: .
J: TRBJ2-7
size: .
CDR3: CASSLAEGAAYEQYF
DNA: TGTGCCAGCAGCTTAGCGGAGGGGGCCGCCTACGAGCAGTACTTC

V: TRBV11-2
D: TRBD2
J: TRBJ2-3
size: .
CDR3: CASSYPRTRSTDTQYF
DNA: TGTGCCAGCAGCTACCCCCGGACTAGGAGCACAGATACGCAGTATTTT

V: TRBV18
D: .
J: TRBJ2-5
size: .
CDR3: CASSPGQGETQYF
DNA: TGTGCCAGCTCACCAGGGCAGGGCGAGACCCAGTACTTC

V: TRBV4-2
D: TRBD2
J: TRBJ2-5
size: .
CDR3: CASSQEGDLAGVGETQYF
DNA: TGTGCCAGCAGCCAAGAAGGGGACCTAGCGGGGGTGGGAGAGACCCAGTACTTC

V: TRBV2
D: TRBD1
J: TRBJ2-7
size: .
CDR3: CASSGSRDRVSYEQYF
DNA: TGTGCCAGCAGTGGGAGCCGGGACAGGGTTTCCTACGAGCAGTACTTC

V: TRBV7-9
D: .
J: TRBJ1-3
size: once
CDR3: CASSLGESSGNTIYF
DNA: TGTGCCAGCAGCTTAGGGGAGAGCTCTGGAAACACCATATATTTT

V: TRBV28
D: .
J: TRBJ1-4
size: .
CDR3: CASRPDRLNEKLFF
DNA: TGTGCCAGCAGACCAGACAGACTCAATGAAAAACTGTTTTTT

V: TRBV25-1
D: TRBD1
J: TRBJ2-7
size: .
CDR3: CASSERFRGHDEQYF
DNA: TGTGCCAGCAGTGAACGGTTCAGGGGGCACGACGAGCAGTACTTC

V: TRBV2
D: .
J: TRBJ2-3
size: .
CDR3: CASGRRGAADTQYF
DNA: TGTGCCAGCGGCCGACGGGGGGCCGCAGATACGCAGTATTTT

V: TRBV7-3
D: TRBD1
J: TRBJ2-5
size: .
CDR3: CASSPTGQAETQYF
DNA: TGTGCCAGCAGCCCAACGGGACAGGCAGAGACCCAGTACTTC

V: TRBV2
D: TRBD1
J: TRBJ1-4
size: few
CDR3: CASSDPGTGEKLFF
DNA: TGTGCCAGCAGTGATCCCGGGACAGGGGAAAAACTGTTTTTT

V: TRBV19
D: TRBD1
J: TRBJ2-4
size: .
CDR3: CASSTHRDRVNIQYF
DNA: TGTGCCAGTAGTACTCACCGGGACAGGGTAAACATTCAGTACTTC

V: TRBV6-6
D: TRBD2
J: TRBJ2-1
size: .
CDR3: CASSPIGLAGHNEQFF
DNA: TGTGCCAGCAGTCCGATCGGGCTAGCGGGGCACAATGAGCAGTTCTTC

V: TRBV28
D: .
J: TRBJ2-2
size: .
CDR3: CASSFRANTGELFF
DNA: TGTGCCAGCAGTTTCAGGGCGAACACCGGGGAGCTGTTTTTT

V: TRBV11-3
D: .
J: TRBJ1-6
size: .
CDR3: CASSREGDSPLHF
DNA: TGTGCCAGCAGCCGGGAGGGCGATTCACCCCTCCACTTT

V: TRBV5-1
D: TRBD1
J: TRBJ2-7
size: .
CDR3: CASSSYRGVEQYF
DNA: TGCGCCAGCAGCTCGTACAGGGGGGTCGAGCAGTACTTC

V: TRBV19
D: TRBD2
J: TRBJ2-7
size: .
CDR3: CASSIPMGASGVSYEQYF
DNA: TGTGCCAGTAGTATCCCCATGGGGGCTAGCGGGGTCTCCTACGAGCAGTACTTC

V: TRBV11-1
D: .
J: TRBJ2-7
size: .
CDR3: CASSLQSREQYF
DNA: TGTGCCAGCAGCTTACAGTCCCGCGAGCAGTACTTC

V: TRBV19
D: .
J: TRBJ1-1
size: .
CDR3: CASSAQGGGTEAFF
DNA: TGTGCCAGTAGTGCTCAAGGGGGGGGGACTGAAGCTTTCTTT

V: TRBV7-3
D: TRBD2
J: TRBJ2-7
size: once
CDR3: CASSLSSGGSYEQYF
DNA: TGTGCCAGCAGCTTATCGAGCGGGGGCTCCTACGAGCAGTACTTC

V: TRBV7-8
D: .
J: TRBJ1-1
size: .
CDR3: CASSLLQAINTEAFF
DNA: TGTGCCAGCAGCTTACTACAGGCGATAAACACTGAAGCTTTCTTT

V: TRBV27
D: TRBD1
J: TRBJ1-5
size: .
CDR3: CASRPTGGGGQPQHF
DNA: TGTGCCAGCAGACCCACAGGGGGCGGAGGTCAGCCCCAGCATTTT

V: TRBV5-1
D: .
J: TRBJ2-2
size: .
CDR3: CASSNYRVLPTQTKTGELFF
DNA: TGCGCCAGCAGCAACTACAGGGTCCTACCCACCCAGACAAAAACCGGGGAGCTGTTTTTT

V: TRBV7-3
D: .
J: TRBJ2-3
size: .
CDR3: CASSLEADSTDTQYF
DNA: TGTGCCAGCAGCTTAGAGGCGGATAGCACAGATACGCAGTATTTT

V: TRBV28
D: TRBD1
J: TRBJ2-6
size: .
CDR3: CASSLFGTGSGANVLTF
DNA: TGTGCCAGCAGTTTATTCGGGACAGGGAGTGGGGCCAACGTCCTGACTTTC

V: TRBV18
D: .
J: TRBJ2-3
size: .
CDR3: CASSPGLTIQGTQYF
DNA: TGTGCCAGCTCACCGGGACTCACGATTCAGGGTACGCAGTATTTT

V: TRBV18
D: TRBD1
J: TRBJ1-1
size: .
CDR3: CASSPLGTGGVSGTEAFF
DNA: TGTGCCAGCTCACCACTCGGGACAGGGGGCGTATCGGGGACTGAAGCTTTCTTT

V: TRBV5-1
D: .
J: TRBJ2-5
size: .
CDR3: CASSSRPTSQETQYF
DNA: TGCGCCAGCAGCAGTAGACCGACTTCTCAAGAGACCCAGTACTTC

V: TRBV4-1
D: .
J: TRBJ1-2
size: once
CDR3: CASSQDPRGANYGYTF
DNA: TGCGCCAGCAGCCAAGACCCCAGGGGCGCAAACTATGGCTACACCTTC

V: TRBV9
D: .
J: TRBJ2-3
size: .
CDR3: CASSAPSLSTDTQYF
DNA: TGTGCCAGCAGCGCCCCGAGCCTATCCACAGATACGCAGTATTTT

V: TRBV30
D: .
J: TRBJ1-2
size: once
CDR3: CAWMLRDYGYTF
DNA: TGTGCCTGGATGCTGCGAGACTATGGCTACACCTTC

V: TRBV6-5
D: .
J: TRBJ1-4
size: .
CDR3: CASSYYAATREKLFF
DNA: TGTGCCAGCAGTTACTACGCCGCCACCCGGGAAAAACTGTTTTTT

V: TRBV12-5
D: TRBD1
J: TRBJ1-5
size: .
CDR3: CASAIRGSNSNQPQHF
DNA: TGTGCTAGTGCTATCAGGGGGAGCAATAGCAATCAGCCCCAGCATTTT

V: TRBV2
D: .
J: TRBJ1-1
size: once
CDR3: CASRLDRTEAFF
DNA: TGTGCCAGCAGGCTAGATCGTACTGAAGCTTTCTTT

V: TRBV5-5
D: .
J: TRBJ1-2
size: .
CDR3: CASTLEGRGLNGYTF
DNA: TGTGCCAGCACTTTAGAAGGGAGGGGCCTCAATGGCTACACCTTC

V: TRBV4-1
D: .
J: TRBJ1-6
size: .
CDR3: CASSQAGVQGLFVNSPLHF
DNA: TGCGCCAGCAGCCAAGCCGGGGTTCAGGGGTTGTTCGTAAATTCACCCCTCCACTTT

V: TRBV4-2
D: TRBD2
J: TRBJ2-5
size: few
CDR3: CASSPGTSGGRETQYF
DNA: TGTGCCAGCAGCCCCGGGACTAGCGGGGGTAGGGAGACCCAGTACTTC

V: TRBV19
D: TRBD1
J: TRBJ1-2
size: .
CDR3: CASSKEQGRVHGYTF
DNA: TGTGCCAGTAGTAAGGAACAGGGGAGAGTCCATGGCTACACCTTC

V: TRBV5-1
D: TRBD2
J: TRBJ2-3
size: few
CDR3: CASSQVSGAPRADTQYF
DNA: TGCGCCAGCAGCCAGGTTAGCGGGGCCCCTCGGGCAGATACGCAGTATTTT

V: TRBV4-1
D: .
J: TRBJ1-6
size: .
CDR3: CASSPREGGRVSPLHF
DNA: TGCGCCAGCAGCCCTAGAGAGGGGGGGCGCGTTTCACCCCTCCACTTT

V: TRBV4-2
D: TRBD2
J: TRBJ2-3
size: .
CDR3: CASSQPSGVTDTQYF
DNA: TGTGCCAGCAGCCAACCTAGCGGGGTCACAGATACGCAGTATTTT

V: TRBV6-1
D: .
J: TRBJ2-7
size: .
CDR3: CASIPGIGFNEQYF
DNA: TGTGCCAGCATTCCGGGGATCGGTTTCAACGAGCAGTACTTC

V: TRBV6-5
D: TRBD1
J: TRBJ2-7
size: .
CDR3: CASSPKPTGGVEQYF
DNA: TGTGCCAGCAGTCCGAAGCCTACAGGGGGTGTCGAGCAGTACTTC

V: TRBV9
D: TRBD1
J: TRBJ1-3
size: .
CDR3: CASSVTGTVGNTIYF
DNA: TGTGCCAGCAGCGTTACCGGGACAGTCGGAAACACCATATATTTT

V: TRBV7-3
D: .
J: TRBJ2-1
size: .
CDR3: CASSSTGFNEQFF
DNA: TGTGCCAGCAGCTCCACAGGATTCAATGAGCAGTTCTTC

V: TRBV4-2
D: .
J: TRBJ2-7
size: .
CDR3: CASRRTGSYEQYF
DNA: TGTGCCAGCAGGCGTACAGGATCCTACGAGCAGTACTTC

V: TRBV5-1
D: TRBD1
J: TRBJ1-2
size: .
CDR3: CASSLGTGVGYGYTF
DNA: TGCGCCAGCAGCTTGGGGACAGGGGTTGGCTATGGCTACACCTTC

V: TRBV6-6
D: .
J: TRBJ1-5
size: .
CDR3: CASSYAGGSNQPQHF
DNA: TGTGCCAGCAGTTACGCGGGAGGGAGTAATCAGCCCCAGCATTTT